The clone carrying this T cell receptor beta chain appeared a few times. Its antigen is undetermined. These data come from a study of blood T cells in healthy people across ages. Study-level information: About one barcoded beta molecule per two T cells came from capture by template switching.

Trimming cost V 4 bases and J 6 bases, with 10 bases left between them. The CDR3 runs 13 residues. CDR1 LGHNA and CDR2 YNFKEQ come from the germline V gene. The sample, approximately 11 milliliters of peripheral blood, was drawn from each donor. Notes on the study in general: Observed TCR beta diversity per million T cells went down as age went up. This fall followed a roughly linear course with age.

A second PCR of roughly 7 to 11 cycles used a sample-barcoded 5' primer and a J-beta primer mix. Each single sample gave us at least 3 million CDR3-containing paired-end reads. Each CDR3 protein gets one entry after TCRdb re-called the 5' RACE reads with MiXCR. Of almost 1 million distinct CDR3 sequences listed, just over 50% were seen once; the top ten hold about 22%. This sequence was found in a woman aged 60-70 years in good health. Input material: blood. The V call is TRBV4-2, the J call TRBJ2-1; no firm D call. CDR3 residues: CASSREVGNEQFF. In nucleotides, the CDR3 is TGTGCCAGCAGCCGAGAAGTGGGCAATGAGCAGTTCTTC.